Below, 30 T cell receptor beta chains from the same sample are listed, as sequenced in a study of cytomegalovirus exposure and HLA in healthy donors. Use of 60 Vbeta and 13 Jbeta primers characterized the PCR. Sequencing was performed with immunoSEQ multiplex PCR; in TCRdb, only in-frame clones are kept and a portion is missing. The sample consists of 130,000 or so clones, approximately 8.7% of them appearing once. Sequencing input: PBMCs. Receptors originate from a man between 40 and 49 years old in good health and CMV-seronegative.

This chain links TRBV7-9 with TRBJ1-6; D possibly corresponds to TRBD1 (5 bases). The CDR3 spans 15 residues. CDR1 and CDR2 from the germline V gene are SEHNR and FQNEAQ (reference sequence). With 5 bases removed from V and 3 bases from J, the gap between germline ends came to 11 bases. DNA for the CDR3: TGTGCCAGCAGCACGGCTCAGGGCTATAATTCACCCCTCCACTTT. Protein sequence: CASSTAQGYNSPLHF. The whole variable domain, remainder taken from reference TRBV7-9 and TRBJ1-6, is DTGVSQNPRHKITKRGQNVTFRCDPISEHNRLYWYRQTLGQGPEFLTYFQNEAQLEKSRLLSDRFSAERPKGSFSTLEIQRTEQGDSAMYLCASSTAQGYNSPLHFGNGTRLTVT.

The CDR3 protein is CASSAWTGGDAAGYTF. The CDR3, as DNA: TGTGCCAGCAGCGCGTGGACAGGGGGAGACGCGGCTGGCTACACCTTC. The chain has TRBV7-6 and TRBJ1-2; TRBD1 matches at 10 bases. Germline V gene data show CDR1 as SGHVS and CDR2 as FNYEAQ. CDR3 length: 16 residues. V gave up 5 bases and J gave up 7 bases; unmatched junction bases: 13.

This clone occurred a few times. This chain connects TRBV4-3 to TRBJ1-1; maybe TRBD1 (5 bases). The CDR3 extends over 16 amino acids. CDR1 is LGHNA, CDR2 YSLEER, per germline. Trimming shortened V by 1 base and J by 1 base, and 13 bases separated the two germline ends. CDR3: CASSQGFIDRNTEAFF. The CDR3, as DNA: TGCGCCAGCAGCCAAGGTTTTATCGACAGGAACACTGAAGCTTTCTTT.

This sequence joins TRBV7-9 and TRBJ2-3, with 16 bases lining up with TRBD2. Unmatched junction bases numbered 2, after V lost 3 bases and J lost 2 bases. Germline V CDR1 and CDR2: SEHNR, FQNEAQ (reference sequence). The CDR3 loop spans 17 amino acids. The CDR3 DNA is TGTGCCAGCAGCTTCGGGACTAGCGGGGGGGCCACAGATACGCAGTATTTT. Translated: CASSFGTSGGATDTQYF.

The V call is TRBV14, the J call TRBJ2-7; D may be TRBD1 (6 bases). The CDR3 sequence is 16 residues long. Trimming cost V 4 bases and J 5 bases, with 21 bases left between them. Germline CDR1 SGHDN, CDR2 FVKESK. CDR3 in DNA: TGTGCCAGCAGCCTCGATGTCAGGACAGCTGGGGACGAGCAGTACTTC. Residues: CASSLDVRTAGDEQYF.

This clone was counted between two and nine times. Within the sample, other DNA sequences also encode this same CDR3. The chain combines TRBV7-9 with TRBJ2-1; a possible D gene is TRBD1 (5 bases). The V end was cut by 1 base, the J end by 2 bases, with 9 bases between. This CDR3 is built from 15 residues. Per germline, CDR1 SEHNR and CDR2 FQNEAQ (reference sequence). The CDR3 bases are TGTGCCAGCAGCTTAGGGGGCCCTCCCTACAATGAGCAGTTCTTC. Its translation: CASSLGGPPYNEQFF.

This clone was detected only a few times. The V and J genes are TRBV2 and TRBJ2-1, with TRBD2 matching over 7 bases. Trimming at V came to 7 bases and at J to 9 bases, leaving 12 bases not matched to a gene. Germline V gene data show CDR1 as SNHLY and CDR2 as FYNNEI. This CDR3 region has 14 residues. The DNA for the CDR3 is TGTGCCAGCACCTGGGGGACCTCGGGGGGTGAGCAGTTCTTC. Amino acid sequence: CASTWGTSGGEQFF.

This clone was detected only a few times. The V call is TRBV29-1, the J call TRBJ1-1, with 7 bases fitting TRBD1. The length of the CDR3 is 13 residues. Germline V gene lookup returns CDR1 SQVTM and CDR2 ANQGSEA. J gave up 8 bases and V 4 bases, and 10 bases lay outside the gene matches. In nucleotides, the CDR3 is TGCAGCGTTGTAATAGACAGGGAGGCAGAAGCTTTCTTT. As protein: CSVVIDREAEAFF.

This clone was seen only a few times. The DNA of the CDR3 is TGCGCCAGCAGTGAAGGGCTAGCGGGGGATACGCAGTATTTT. It encodes CASSEGLAGDTQYF. The chain recombines TRBV10-2 with TRBJ2-3; TRBD2 matches at 9 bases. V lost 3 bases to trimming and J lost 6 bases; unmatched junction nucleotides: 4. This CDR3 region has 14 residues. Per germline, CDR1 WSHSY and CDR2 SAAADI.

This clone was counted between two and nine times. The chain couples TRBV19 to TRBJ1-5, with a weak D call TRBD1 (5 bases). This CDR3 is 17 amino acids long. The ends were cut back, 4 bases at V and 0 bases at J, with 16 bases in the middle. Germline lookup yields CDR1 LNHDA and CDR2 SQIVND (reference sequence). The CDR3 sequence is CASSTLFTGDSNQPQHF. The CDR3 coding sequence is TGTGCCAGTAGTACACTCTTTACAGGTGATAGCAATCAGCCCCAGCATTTT.

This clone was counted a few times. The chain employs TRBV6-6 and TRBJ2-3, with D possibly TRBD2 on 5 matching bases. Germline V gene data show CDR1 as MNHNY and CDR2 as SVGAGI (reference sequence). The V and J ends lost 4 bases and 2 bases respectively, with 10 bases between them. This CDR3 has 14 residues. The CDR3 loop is CASSFDGDTDTQYF. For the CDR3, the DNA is TGTGCCAGCAGTTTCGACGGGGACACAGATACGCAGTATTTT.

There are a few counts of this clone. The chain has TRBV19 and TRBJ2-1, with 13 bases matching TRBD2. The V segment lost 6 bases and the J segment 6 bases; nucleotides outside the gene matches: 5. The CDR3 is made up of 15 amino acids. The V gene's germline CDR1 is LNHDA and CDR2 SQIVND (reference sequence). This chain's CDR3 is CASSQLAGGINEQFF. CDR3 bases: TGTGCCAGTAGCCAACTAGCGGGGGGGATCAATGAGCAGTTCTTC. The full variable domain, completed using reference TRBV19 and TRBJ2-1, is DGGITQSPKYLFRKEGQNVTLSCEQNLNHDAMYWYRQDPGQGLRLIYYSQIVNDFQKGDIAEGYSVSREKKESFPLTVTSAQKNPTAFYLCASSQLAGGINEQFFGPGTRLTVL.

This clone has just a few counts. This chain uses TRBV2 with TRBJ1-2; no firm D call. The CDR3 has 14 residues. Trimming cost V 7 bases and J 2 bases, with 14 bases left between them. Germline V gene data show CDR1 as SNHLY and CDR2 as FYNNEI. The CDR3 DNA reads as TGTGCCAGCACGTCGCGGCGCGCAAACTATGGCTACACCTTC. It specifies CASTSRRANYGYTF. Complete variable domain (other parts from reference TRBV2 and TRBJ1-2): EPEVTQTPSHQVTQMGQEVILRCVPISNHLYFYWYRQILGQKVEFLVSFYNNEISEKSEIFDDQFSVERPDGSNFTLKIRSTKLEDSAMYFCASTSRRANYGYTFGSGTRLTVV.

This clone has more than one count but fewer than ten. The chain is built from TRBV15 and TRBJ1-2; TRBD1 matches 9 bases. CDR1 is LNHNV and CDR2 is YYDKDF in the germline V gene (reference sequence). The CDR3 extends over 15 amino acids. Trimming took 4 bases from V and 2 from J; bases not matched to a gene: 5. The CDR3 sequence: CATSMNRGLNYGYTF. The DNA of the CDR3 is TGTGCCACCAGCATGAACAGGGGGCTGAACTATGGCTACACCTTC.

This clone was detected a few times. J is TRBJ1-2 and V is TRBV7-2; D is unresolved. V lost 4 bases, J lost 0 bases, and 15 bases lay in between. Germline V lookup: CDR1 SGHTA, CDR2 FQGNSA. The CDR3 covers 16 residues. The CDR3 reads CASSSPGGVSNYGYTF. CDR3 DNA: TGTGCCAGCAGCTCCCCCGGCGGCGTTTCTAACTATGGCTACACCTTC.

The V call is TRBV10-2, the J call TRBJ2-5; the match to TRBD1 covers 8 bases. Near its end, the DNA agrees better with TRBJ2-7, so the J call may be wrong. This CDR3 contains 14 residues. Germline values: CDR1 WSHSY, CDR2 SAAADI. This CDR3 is CASNPTGVAYEQYF. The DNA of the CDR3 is TGCGCCAGCAACCCGACAGGGGTAGCCTACGAGCAGTACTTC.

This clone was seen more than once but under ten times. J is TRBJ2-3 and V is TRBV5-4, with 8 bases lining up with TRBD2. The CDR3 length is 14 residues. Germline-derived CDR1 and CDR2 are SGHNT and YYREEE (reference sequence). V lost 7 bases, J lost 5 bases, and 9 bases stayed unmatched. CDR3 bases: TGTGCCAGCGGATCGACCCGGGAGGGAGATACGCAGTATTTT. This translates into CASGSTREGDTQYF.

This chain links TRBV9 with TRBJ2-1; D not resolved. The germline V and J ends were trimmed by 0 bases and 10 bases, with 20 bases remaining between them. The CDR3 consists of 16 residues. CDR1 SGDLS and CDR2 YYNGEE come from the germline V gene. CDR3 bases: TGTGCCAGCAGCGTAGTGGGTTCGGGTTTACGAGGCGAGCAGTTCTTC. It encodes CASSVVGSGLRGEQFF.

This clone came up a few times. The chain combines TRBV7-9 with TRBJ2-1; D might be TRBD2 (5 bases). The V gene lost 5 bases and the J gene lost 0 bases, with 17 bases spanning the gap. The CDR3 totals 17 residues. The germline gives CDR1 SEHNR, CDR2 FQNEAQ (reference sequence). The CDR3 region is CASSNPPEGPSYNEQFF. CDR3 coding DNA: TGTGCCAGCAGCAACCCCCCAGAGGGTCCCTCCTACAATGAGCAGTTCTTC.

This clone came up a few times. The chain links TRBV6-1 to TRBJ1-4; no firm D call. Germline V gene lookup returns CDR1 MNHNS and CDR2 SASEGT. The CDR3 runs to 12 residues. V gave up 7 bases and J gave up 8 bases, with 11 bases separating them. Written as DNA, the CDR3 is TGTGCCAGCACGGTTGGCGGGGAAAAACTGTTTTTT. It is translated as CASTVGGEKLFF.

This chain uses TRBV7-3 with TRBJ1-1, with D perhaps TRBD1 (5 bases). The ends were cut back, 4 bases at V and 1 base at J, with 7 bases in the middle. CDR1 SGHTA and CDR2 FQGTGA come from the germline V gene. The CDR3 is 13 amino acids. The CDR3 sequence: CASSWTWNTEAFF. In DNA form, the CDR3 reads TGTGCCAGCAGCTGGACATGGAACACTGAAGCTTTCTTT. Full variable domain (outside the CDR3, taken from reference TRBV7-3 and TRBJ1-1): GAGVSQTPSNKVTEKGKYVELRCDPISGHTALYWYRQSLGQGPEFLIYFQGTGAADDSGLPNDRFFAVRPEGSVSTLKIQRTERGDSAVYLCASSWTWNTEAFFGQGTRLTVV.

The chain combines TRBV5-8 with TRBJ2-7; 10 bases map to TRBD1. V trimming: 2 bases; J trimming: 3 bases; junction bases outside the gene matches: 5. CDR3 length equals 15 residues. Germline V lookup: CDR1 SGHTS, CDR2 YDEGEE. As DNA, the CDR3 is TGTGCCAGCAGCTTCCGGGACAGGGGATTCTACGAGCAGTACTTC. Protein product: CASSFRDRGFYEQYF. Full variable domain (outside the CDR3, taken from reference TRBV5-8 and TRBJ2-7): EAGVTQSPTHLIKTRGQQATLRCSPISGHTSVYWYQQALGLGLQFLLWYDEGEERNRGNFPPRFSGRQFPNYSSELNVNALELEDSALYLCASSFRDRGFYEQYFGPGTRLTVT.

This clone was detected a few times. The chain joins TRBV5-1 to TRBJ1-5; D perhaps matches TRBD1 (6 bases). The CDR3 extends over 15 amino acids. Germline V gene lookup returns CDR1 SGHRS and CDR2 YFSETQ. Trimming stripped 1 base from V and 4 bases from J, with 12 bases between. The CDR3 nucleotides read TGCGCCAGCAGCTTGTCAGGGGCCGCGAATCAGCCCCAGCATTTT. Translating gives CASSLSGAANQPQHF.

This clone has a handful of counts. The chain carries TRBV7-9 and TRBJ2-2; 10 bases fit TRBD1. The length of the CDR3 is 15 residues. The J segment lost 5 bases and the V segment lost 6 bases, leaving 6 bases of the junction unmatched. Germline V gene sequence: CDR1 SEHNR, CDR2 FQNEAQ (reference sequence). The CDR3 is CASSFGTGVTGELFF. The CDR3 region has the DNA TGTGCCAGCAGTTTCGGGACAGGGGTGACCGGGGAGCTGTTTTTT.

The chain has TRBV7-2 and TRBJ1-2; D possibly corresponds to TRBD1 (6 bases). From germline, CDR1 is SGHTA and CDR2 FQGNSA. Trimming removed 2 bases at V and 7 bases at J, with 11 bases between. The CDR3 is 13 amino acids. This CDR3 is CASSLQGHSGYTF. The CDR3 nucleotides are TGTGCCAGCAGCTTACAGGGGCATAGTGGCTACACCTTC.

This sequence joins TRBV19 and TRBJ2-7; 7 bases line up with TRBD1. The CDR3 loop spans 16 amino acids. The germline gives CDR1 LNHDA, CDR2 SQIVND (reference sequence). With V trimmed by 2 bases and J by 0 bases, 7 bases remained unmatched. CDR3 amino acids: CASSIRADRSSYEQYF. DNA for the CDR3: TGTGCCAGTAGTATAAGGGCGGACAGGAGCTCCTACGAGCAGTACTTC. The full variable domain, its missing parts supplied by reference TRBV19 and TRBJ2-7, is DGGITQSPKYLFRKEGQNVTLSCEQNLNHDAMYWYRQDPGQGLRLIYYSQIVNDFQKGDIAEGYSVSREKKESFPLTVTSAQKNPTAFYLCASSIRADRSSYEQYFGPGTRLTVT.

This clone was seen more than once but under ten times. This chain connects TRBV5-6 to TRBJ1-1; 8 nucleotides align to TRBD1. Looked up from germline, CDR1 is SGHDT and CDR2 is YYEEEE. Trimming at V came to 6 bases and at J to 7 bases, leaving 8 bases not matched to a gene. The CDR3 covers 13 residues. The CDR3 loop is CASTPGGADEAFF. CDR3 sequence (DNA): TGTGCCAGCACGCCAGGGGGCGCTGATGAAGCTTTCTTT.

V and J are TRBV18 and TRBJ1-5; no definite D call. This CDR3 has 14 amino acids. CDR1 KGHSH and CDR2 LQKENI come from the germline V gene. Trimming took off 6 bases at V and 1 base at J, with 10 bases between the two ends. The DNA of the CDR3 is TGTGCCAGCTCCGACGGGAGGAGCAATCAGCCCCAGCATTTT. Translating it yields CASSDGRSNQPQHF.

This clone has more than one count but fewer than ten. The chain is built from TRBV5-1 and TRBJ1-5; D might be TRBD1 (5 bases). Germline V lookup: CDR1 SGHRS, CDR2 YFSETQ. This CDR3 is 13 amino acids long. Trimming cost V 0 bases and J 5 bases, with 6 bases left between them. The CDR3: CASSLEGYQPQHF. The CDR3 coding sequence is TGCGCCAGCAGCTTGGAGGGGTATCAGCCCCAGCATTTT.

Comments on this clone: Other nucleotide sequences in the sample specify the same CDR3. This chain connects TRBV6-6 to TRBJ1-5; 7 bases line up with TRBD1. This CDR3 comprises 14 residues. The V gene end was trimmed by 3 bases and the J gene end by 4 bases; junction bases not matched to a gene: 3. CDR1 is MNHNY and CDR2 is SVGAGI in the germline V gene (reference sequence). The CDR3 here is CASSYSGGNQPQHF. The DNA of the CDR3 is TGTGCCAGCAGTTATTCAGGGGGGAATCAGCCCCAGCATTTT.